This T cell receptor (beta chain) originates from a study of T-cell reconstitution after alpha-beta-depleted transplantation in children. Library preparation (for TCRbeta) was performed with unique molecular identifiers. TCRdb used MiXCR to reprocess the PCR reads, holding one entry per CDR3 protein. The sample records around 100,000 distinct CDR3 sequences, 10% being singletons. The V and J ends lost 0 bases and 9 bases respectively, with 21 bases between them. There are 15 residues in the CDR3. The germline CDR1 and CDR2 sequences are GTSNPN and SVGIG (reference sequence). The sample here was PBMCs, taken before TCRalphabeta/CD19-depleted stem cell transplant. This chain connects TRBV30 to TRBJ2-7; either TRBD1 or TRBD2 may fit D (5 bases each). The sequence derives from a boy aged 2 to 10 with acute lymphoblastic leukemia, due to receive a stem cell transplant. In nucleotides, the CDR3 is TGTGCCTGGAGTGTACCGGATGTGAGAGGGGCCCCGCAGTACTTC. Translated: CAWSVPDVRGAPQYF.